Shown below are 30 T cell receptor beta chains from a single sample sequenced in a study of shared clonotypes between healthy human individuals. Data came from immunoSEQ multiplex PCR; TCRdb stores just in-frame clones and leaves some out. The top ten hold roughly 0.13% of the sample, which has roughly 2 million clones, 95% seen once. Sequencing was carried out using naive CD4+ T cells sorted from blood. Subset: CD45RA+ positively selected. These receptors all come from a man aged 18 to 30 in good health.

CDR3 nucleotides: TGCGCCAGCAGCTTGGCCCTAGCGGTCCGCGGTGGCTACGAGCAGTACTTC. It is translated as CASSLALAVRGGYEQYF. V gene TRBV5-1 combines with J gene TRBJ2-7; 7 bases fit TRBD2. CDR1 and CDR2 (germline): SGHRS, YFSETQ. The junction had 12 bases not matched to a gene; V was cut back by 0 bases and J by 3 bases. The CDR3 runs 17 residues.

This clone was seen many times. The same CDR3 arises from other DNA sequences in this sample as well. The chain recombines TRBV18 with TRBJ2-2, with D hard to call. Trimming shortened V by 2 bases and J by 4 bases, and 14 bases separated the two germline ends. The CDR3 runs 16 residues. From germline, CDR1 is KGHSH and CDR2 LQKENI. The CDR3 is CASSPSGPSGTGELFF. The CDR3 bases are TGTGCCAGCTCACCATCTGGCCCAAGTGGCACCGGGGAGCTGTTTTTT.

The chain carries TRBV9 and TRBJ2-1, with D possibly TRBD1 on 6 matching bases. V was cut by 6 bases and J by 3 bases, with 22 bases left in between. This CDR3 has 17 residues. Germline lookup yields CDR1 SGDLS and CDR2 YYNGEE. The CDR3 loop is CASTPTPGGSGYNEQFF. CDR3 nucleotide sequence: TGTGCCAGCACGCCCACGCCTGGGGGCTCAGGCTACAATGAGCAGTTCTTC.

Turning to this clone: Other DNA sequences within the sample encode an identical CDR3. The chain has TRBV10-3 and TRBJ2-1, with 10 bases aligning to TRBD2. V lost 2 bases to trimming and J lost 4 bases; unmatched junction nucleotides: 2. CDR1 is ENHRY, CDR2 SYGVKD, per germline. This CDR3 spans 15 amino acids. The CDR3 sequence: CAISESGGGYNEQFF. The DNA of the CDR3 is TGTGCCATCAGTGAGAGCGGGGGGGGATACAATGAGCAGTTCTTC.

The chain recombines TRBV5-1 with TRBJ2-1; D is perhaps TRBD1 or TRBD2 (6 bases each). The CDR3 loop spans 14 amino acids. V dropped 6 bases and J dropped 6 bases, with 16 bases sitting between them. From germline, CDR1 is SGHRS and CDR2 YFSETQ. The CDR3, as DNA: TGCGCCAGCATTGATCAGACGGGGGCCAATGAGCAGTTCTTC. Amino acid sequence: CASIDQTGANEQFF.

This chain's CDR3 is CSARTVGELFF. The CDR3 nucleotides are TGCAGTGCTCGGACAGTCGGGGAGCTGTTTTTT. The gene calls are TRBV20-1 and TRBJ2-2; D might be TRBD1 (6 bases). Trimming removed 5 bases at V and 7 bases at J, with 8 bases between. The length of the CDR3 is 11 residues. CDR1 is DFQATT, CDR2 SNEGSKA, per germline (reference sequence).

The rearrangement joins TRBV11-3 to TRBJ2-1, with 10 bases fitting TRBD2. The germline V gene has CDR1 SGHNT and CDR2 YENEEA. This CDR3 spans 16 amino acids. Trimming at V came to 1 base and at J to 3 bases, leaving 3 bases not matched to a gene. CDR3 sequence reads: CASSLGASGSYNEQFF. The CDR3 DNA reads TGTGCCAGCAGCTTAGGTGCTAGCGGGAGCTACAATGAGCAGTTCTTC.

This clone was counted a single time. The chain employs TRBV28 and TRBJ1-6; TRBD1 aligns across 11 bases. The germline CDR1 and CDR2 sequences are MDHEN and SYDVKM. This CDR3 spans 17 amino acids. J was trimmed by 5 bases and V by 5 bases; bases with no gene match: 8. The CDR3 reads CASSLWTGGVHNSPLHF. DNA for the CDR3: TGTGCCAGCAGTCTCTGGACAGGGGGCGTCCATAATTCACCCCTCCACTTT.

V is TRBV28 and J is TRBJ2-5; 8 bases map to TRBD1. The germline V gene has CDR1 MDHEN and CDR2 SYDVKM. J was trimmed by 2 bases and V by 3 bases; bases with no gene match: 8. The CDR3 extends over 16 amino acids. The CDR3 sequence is CASSFHSGTGQETQYF. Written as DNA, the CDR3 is TGTGCCAGCAGTTTTCACTCCGGGACAGGACAAGAGACCCAGTACTTC.

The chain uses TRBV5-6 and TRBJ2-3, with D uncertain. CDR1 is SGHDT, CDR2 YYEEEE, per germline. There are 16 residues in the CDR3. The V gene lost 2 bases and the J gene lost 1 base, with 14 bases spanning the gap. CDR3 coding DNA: TGTGCCAGCAGCTTTGAAGGGAAGGTCGGCACAGATACGCAGTATTTT. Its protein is CASSFEGKVGTDTQYF.

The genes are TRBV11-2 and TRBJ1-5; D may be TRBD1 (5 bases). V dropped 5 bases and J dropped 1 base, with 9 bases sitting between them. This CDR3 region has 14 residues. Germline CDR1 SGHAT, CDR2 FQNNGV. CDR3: CASSREGSNQPQHF. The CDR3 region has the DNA TGTGCCAGCAGCCGGGAGGGGAGCAATCAGCCCCAGCATTTT.

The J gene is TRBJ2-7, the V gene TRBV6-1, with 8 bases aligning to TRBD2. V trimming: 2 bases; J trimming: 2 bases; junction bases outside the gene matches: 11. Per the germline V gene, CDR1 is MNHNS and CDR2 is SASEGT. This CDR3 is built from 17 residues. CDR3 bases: TGTGCCAGCAGTGAACTAGCGGGCTCCCTCGGGACCTACGAGCAGTACTTC. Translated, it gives CASSELAGSLGTYEQYF.

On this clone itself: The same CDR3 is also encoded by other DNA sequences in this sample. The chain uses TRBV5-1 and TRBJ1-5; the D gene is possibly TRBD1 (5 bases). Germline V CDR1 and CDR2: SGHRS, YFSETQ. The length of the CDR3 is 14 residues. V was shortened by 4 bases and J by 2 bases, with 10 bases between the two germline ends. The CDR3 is CASSEQGGNQPQHF. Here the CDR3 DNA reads TGCGCCAGCAGCGAGCAGGGTGGCAATCAGCCCCAGCATTTT.

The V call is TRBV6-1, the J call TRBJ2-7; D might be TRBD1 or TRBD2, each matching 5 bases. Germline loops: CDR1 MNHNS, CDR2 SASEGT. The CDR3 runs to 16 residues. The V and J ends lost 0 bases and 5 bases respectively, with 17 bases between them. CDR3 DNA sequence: TGTGCCAGCAGTGAAGCGCTTCTAGTGGTGGGGGACGAGCAGTACTTC. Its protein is CASSEALLVVGDEQYF.

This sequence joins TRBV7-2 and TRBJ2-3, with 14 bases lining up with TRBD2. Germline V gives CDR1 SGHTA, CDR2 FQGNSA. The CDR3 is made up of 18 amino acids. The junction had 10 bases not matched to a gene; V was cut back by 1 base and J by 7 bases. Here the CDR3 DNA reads TGTGCCAGCAGCTTAGGATATAGACTAGCGGGAGGGCCGTATACGCAGTATTTT. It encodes CASSLGYRLAGGPYTQYF.

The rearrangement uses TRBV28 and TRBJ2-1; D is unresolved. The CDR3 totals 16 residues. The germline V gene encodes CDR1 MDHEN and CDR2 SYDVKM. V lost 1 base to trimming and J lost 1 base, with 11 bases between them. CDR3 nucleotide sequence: TGTGCCAGCAGTTTATTAACGCTAGGGTCCTACAATGAGCAGTTCTTC. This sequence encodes CASSLLTLGSYNEQFF.

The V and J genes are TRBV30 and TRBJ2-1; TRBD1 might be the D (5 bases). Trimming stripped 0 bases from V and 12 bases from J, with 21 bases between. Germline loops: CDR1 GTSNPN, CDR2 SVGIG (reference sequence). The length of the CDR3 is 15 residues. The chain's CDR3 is CAWSVGVQLFRGQFF. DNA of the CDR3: TGTGCCTGGAGTGTTGGAGTCCAGCTGTTTAGGGGGCAGTTCTTC.

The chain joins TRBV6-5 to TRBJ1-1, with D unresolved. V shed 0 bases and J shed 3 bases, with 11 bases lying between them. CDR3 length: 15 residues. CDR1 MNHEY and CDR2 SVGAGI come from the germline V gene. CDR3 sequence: CASSYSTGLHTEAFF. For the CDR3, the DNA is TGTGCCAGCAGTTACTCAACGGGTCTGCACACTGAAGCTTTCTTT.

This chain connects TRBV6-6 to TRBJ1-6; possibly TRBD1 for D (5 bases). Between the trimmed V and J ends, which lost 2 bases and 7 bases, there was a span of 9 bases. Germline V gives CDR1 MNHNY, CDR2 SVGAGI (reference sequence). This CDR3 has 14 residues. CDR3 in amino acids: CASSYMTENSPLHF. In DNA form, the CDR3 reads TGTGCCAGCAGTTACATGACAGAGAATTCACCCCTCCACTTT.

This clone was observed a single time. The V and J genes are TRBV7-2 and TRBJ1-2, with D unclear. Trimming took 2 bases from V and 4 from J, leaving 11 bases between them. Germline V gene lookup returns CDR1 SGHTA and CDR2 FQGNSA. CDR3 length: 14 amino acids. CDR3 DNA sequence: TGTGCCAGCAGCTTATCGGGGAGATTCTATGGCTACACCTTC. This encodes CASSLSGRFYGYTF.

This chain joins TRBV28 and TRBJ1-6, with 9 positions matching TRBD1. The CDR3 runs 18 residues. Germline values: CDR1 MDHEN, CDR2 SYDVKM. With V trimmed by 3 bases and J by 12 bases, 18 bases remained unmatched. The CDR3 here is CASSFEPKTGTGLKPLHF. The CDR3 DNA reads TGTGCCAGCAGTTTTGAACCCAAAACCGGGACAGGGTTAAAACCCCTCCACTTT. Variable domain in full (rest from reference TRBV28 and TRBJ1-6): DVKVTQSSRYLVKRTGEKVFLECVQDMDHENMFWYRQDPGLGLRLIYFSYDVKMKEKGDIPEGYSVSREKKERFSLILESASTNQTSMYLCASSFEPKTGTGLKPLHFGNGTRLTVT.

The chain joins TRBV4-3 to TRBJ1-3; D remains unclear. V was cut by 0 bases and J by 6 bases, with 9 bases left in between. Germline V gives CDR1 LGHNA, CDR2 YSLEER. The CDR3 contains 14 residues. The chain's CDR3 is CASSQDLQQNTIYF. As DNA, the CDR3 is TGCGCCAGCAGCCAAGATTTACAGCAAAACACCATATATTTT.

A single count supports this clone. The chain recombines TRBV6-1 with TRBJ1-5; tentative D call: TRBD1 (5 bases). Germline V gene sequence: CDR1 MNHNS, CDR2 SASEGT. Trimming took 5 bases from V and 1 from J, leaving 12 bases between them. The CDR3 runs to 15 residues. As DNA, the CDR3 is TGTGCCAGCAGTAGTAGGGGTGCGAGCAATCAGCCCCAGCATTTT. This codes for CASSSRGASNQPQHF.

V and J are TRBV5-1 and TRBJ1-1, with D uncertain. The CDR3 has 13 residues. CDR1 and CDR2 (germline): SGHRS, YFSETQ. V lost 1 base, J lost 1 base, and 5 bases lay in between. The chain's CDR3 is CASSLLQNTEAFF. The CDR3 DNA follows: TGCGCCAGCAGCTTGTTACAGAACACTGAAGCTTTCTTT. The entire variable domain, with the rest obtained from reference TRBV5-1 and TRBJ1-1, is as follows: KAGVTQTPRYLIKTRGQQVTLSCSPISGHRSVSWYQQTPGQGLQFLFEYFSETQRNKGNFPGRFSGRQFSNSRSEMNVSTLELGDSALYLCASSLLQNTEAFFGQGTRLTVV.

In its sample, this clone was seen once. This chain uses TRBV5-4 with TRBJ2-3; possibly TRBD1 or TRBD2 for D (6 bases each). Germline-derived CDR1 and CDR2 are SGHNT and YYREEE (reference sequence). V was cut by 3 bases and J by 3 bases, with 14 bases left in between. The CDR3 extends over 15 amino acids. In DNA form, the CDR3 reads TGTGCCAGCAGCTCAACGGGGGCCGGGACAGATACGCAGTATTTT. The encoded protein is CASSSTGAGTDTQYF.

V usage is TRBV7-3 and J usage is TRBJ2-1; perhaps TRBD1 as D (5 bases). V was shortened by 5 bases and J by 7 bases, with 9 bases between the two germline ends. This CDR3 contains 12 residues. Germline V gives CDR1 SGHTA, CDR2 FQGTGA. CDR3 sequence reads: CASSTPGNEQFF. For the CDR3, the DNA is TGTGCCAGCAGCACCCCAGGGAATGAGCAGTTCTTC.

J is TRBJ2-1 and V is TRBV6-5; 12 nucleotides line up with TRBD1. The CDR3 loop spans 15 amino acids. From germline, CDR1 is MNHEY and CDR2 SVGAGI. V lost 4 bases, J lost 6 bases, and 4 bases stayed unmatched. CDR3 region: CASSLGQGASNEQFF. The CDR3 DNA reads TGTGCCAGCAGTTTGGGACAGGGGGCAAGCAATGAGCAGTTCTTC.

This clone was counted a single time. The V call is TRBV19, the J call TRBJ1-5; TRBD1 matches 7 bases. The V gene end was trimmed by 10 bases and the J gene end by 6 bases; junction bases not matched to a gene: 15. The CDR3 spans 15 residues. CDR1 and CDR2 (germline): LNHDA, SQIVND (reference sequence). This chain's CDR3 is CATRQVTGSGQPQHF. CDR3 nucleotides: TGTGCCACCCGCCAGGTGACAGGGTCAGGTCAGCCCCAGCATTTT. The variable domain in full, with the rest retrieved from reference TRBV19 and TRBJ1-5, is DGGITQSPKYLFRKEGQNVTLSCEQNLNHDAMYWYRQDPGQGLRLIYYSQIVNDFQKGDIAEGYSVSREKKESFPLTVTSAQKNPTAFYLCATRQVTGSGQPQHFGDGTRLSIL.

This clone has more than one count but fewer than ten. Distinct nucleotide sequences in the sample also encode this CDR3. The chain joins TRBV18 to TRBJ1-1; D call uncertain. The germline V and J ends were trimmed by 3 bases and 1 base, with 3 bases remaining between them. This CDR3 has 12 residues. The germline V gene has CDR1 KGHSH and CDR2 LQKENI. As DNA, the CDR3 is TGTGCCAGCTCACCCGGGAACACTGAAGCTTTCTTT. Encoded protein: CASSPGNTEAFF.

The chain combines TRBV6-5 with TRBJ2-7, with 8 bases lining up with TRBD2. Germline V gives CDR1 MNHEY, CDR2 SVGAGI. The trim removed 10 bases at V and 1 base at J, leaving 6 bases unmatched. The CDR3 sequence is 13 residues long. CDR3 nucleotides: TGTGCCACCGGGCGGGGGGCTTCCTACGAGCAGTACTTC. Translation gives CATGRGASYEQYF.